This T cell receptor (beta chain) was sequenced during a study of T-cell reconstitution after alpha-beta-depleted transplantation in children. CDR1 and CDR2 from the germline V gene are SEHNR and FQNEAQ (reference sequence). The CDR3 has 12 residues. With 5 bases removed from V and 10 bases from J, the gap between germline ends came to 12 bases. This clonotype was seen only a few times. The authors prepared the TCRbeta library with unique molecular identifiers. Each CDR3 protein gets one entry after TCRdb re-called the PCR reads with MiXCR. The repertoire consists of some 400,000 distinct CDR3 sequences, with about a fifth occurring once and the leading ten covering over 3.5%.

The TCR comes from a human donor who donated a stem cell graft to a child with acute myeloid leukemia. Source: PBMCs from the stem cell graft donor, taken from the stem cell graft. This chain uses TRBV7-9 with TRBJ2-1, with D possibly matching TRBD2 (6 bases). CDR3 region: CASSPGTQEQFF. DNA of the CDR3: TGTGCCAGCAGCCCGGGGACTCAGGAGCAGTTCTTC.